This T cell receptor beta chain was retrieved from a study of CD8 T cells in Susac syndrome. Random hexamers were used to reverse transcribe the RNA input (about 0.45 to 1 ug). The authors amplified TCR beta CDR3 across 54 Vbeta and 13 Jbeta using immunoSEQ multiplex PCR. TCRdb reanalysed the immunoSEQ multiplex PCR reads using MiXCR and keeps one entry per CDR3 protein. Among roughly 400,000 distinct CDR3 sequences, approximately 85% were seen once, and the ten largest hold under 0.15%. The multiple sclerosis controls were treatment-naive patients, and their relapsing-remitting disease was stable or active. CD8+ and CD4+ T cells were negatively isolated; TEMRA cells were FACS-enriched. Germline V gene lookup returns CDR1 MGHRA and CDR2 YSYEKL. CDR3 length equals 13 residues. The ends were cut back, 4 bases at V and 7 bases at J, with 14 bases in the middle.

The origin of this receptor is a human donor with multiple sclerosis. The chain employs TRBV4-1 and TRBJ2-7; D uncertain. Material: CD8+ T cells from PBMCs. CDR3 protein: CASSLTPPREQYF. The DNA of the CDR3 is TGCGCCAGCAGCCTAACACCCCCGAGGGAGCAGTACTTC.